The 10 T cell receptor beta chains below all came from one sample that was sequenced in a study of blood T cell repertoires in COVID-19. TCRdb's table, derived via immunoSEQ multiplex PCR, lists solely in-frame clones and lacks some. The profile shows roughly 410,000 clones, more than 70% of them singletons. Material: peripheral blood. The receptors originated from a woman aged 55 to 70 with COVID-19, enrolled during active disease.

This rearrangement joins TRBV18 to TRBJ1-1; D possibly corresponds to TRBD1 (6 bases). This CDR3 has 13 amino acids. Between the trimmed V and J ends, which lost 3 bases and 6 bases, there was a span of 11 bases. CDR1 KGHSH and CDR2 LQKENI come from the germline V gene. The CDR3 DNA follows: TGTGCCAGCTCACCGGACAGATACGCTGAAGCTTTCTTT. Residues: CASSPDRYAEAFF.

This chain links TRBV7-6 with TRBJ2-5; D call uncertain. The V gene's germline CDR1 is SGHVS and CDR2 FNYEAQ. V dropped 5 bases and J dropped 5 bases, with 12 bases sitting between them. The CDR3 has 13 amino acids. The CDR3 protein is CASSPPARETQYF. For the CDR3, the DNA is TGTGCCAGCAGCCCGCCGGCGAGGGAGACCCAGTACTTC. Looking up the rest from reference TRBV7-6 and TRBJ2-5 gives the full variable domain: GAGVSQSPRYKVTKRGQDVALRCDPISGHVSLYWYRQALGQGPEFLTYFNYEAQQDKSGLPNDRFSAERPEGSISTLTIQRTEQRDSAMYRCASSPPARETQYFGPGTRLLVL.

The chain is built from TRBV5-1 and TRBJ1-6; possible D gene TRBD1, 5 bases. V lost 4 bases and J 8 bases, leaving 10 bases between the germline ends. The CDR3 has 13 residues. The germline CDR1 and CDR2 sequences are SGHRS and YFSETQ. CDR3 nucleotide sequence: TGCGCCAGCAGCGATTCGGGGGATTCACCCCTCCACTTT. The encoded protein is CASSDSGDSPLHF.

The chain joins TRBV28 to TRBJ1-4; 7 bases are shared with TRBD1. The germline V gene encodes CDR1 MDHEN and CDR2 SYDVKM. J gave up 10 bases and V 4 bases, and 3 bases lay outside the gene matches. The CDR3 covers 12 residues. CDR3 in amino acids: CASSWTGRKLFF. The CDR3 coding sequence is TGTGCCAGCAGTTGGACAGGAAGAAAACTGTTTTTT.

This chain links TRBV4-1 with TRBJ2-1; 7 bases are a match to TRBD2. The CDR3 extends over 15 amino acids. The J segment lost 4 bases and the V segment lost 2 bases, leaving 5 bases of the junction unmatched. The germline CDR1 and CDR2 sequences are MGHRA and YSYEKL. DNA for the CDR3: TGCGCCAGCAGCCAACTAGCGGATCGATACAATGAGCAGTTCTTC. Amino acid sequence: CASSQLADRYNEQFF.

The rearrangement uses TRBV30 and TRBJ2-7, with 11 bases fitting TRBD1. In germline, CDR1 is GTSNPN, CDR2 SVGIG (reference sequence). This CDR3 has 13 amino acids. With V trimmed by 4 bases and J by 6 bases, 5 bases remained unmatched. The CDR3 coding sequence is TGTGCCTGGACAAGGACAGGGGGCGGCGAGCAGTACTTC. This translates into CAWTRTGGGEQYF.

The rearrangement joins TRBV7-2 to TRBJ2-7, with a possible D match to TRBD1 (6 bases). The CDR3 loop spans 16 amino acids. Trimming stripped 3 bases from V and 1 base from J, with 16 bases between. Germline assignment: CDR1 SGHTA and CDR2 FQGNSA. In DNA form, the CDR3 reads TGTGCCAGCAGCTTTCTATGGCAGGGACATTCCTACGAGCAGTACTTC. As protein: CASSFLWQGHSYEQYF.

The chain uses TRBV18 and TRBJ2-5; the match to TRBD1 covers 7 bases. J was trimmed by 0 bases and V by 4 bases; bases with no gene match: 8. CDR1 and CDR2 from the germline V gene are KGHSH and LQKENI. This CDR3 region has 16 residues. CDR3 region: CASSLGPGQYQETQYF. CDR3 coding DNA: TGTGCCAGCTCACTTGGCCCGGGACAGTACCAAGAGACCCAGTACTTC. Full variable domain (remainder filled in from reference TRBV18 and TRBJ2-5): NAGVMQNPRHLVRRRGQEARLRCSPMKGHSHVYWYRQLPEEGLKFMVYLQKENIIDESGMPKERFSAEFPKEGPSILRIQQVVRGDSAAYFCASSLGPGQYQETQYFGPGTRLLVL.

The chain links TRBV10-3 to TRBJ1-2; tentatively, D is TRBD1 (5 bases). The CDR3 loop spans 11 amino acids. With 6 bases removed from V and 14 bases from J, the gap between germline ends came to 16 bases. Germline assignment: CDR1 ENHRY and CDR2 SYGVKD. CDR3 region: CAISAQAVKTF. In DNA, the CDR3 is TGTGCCATCAGCGCACAGGCGGTAAAGACCTTC.

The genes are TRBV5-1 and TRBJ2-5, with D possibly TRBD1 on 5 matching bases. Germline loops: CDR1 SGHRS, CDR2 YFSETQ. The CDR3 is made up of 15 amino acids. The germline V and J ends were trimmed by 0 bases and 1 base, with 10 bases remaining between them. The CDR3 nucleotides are TGCGCCAGCAGCTTGGCCAGGGTGGCCCAAGAGACCCAGTACTTC. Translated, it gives CASSLARVAQETQYF.